Below are 14 T cell receptor beta chains sequenced from a single sample in a study of Graves' ophthalmopathy and Graves' hyperthyroidism. Investigators amplified TCR beta CDR3 regions from RNA transcripts. Amplification began with first-round RT-PCR using HTBI primers, then second-round multiplex PCR was performed. Using its own MiXCR run on the multiplex PCR reads, TCRdb lists one record per CDR3 protein. This sample has 500,000 to 800,000 distinct CDR3 sequences; over 40% occur once, and the top ten carry around 3.3%. The source material was peripheral blood. The source of these receptors is an adult man with Graves' ophthalmopathy.

The rearrangement uses TRBV2 and TRBJ2-2, with 9 bases that match TRBD1. There are 17 residues in the CDR3. Per germline, CDR1 SNHLY and CDR2 FYNNEI. Trimming took 5 bases from V and 4 from J; bases not matched to a gene: 11. The DNA for the CDR3 is TGTGCCAGCAGTTTACAGGGGGCGGCTGTAGCCACCGGGGAGCTGTTTTTT. The encoded protein is CASSLQGAAVATGELFF.

This clonotype was observed at least ten times. The chain employs TRBV12-3 or TRBV12-4 and TRBJ1-2; D not resolved. V was trimmed by 4 bases and J by 2 bases, leaving 11 bases between them. The CDR3 has 14 amino acids. CDR3 sequence: CASSYIGSNYGYTF. The CDR3 nucleotides read TGTGCCAGCAGTTACATCGGGAGCAACTATGGCTACACCTTC.

This clonotype showed up just a few times. The chain uses TRBV29-1 and TRBJ1-2; TRBD1 aligns across 10 bases. Germline CDR1 reads SQVTM; CDR2 reads ANQGSEA. The CDR3 extends over 11 amino acids. The CDR3, as DNA: TGCAGTCTTGACAGGGGGCGAGGCTACACCTTC. Protein sequence: CSLDRGRGYTF.

As concerns this clonotype: Sequence at one end of the junction differs from germline and may be a read error. The chain carries TRBV15 and TRBJ2-6, with 10 positions matching TRBD2. Germline V CDR1 and CDR2: LNHNV, YYDKDF (reference sequence). CDR3 length equals 13 residues. CDR3 protein: CATRLAGAYVLTF. CDR3 in DNA: TGTGCCACACGGCTAGCGGGGGCCTACGTCCTGACTTTC.

Ten or more counts support this clonotype. V gene TRBV2 combines with J gene TRBJ1-4; D is unclear. The CDR3 extends over 17 amino acids. V lost 4 bases and J 7 bases, leaving 22 bases between the germline ends. The germline V gene has CDR1 SNHLY and CDR2 FYNNEI. Here the CDR3 reads CASSGIEDTALLEKLFF. The DNA of the CDR3 is TGTGCCAGCAGTGGGATTGAAGACACGGCCCTTCTTGAAAAACTGTTTTTT.

A word on this clonotype: A much larger clone differs from this one at a single base, so this may be a read error. The conserved closing phenylalanine or tryptophan is absent in this CDR3, likely reflecting a read error. The chain has TRBV7-2 and TRBJ1-6, with D possibly TRBD1 on 5 matching bases. CDR3 length: 16 amino acids. Looked up from germline, CDR1 is SGHTA and CDR2 is FQGNSA. V lost 3 bases to trimming and J lost 5 bases, with 14 bases between them. CDR3 loop: CASSFVQGSHNSPLHL. The DNA for the CDR3 is TGTGCCAGCAGCTTCGTCCAGGGTTCCCATAATTCACCCCTCCACTTA.

The V gene is TRBV25-1, the J gene TRBJ2-2, with 7 positions matching TRBD1. CDR1 is MGHDK, CDR2 SYGVNS, per germline. This CDR3 contains 11 residues. The V gene end was trimmed by 10 bases and the J gene end by 6 bases; junction bases not matched to a gene: 2. The CDR3 loop reads CAKGQPGELFF. The CDR3 DNA follows: TGTGCCAAGGGACAGCCCGGGGAGCTGTTTTTT.

This clonotype was counted many times. The chain recombines TRBV7-9 with TRBJ1-1, with a tentative D call TRBD1 (5 bases). Between the trimmed V and J ends, which lost 6 bases and 0 bases, there was a span of 20 bases. The CDR3 totals 17 residues. Germline V gives CDR1 SEHNR, CDR2 FQNEAQ (reference sequence). As DNA, the CDR3 is TGTGCCAGCAGTCCCCGGGGGACCGAGATGATGAACACTGAAGCTTTCTTT. Protein: CASSPRGTEMMNTEAFF.

This clonotype was observed at least ten times. The chain has TRBV9 and TRBJ1-2; tentatively, D is TRBD1 (6 bases). CDR1 is SGDLS and CDR2 is YYNGEE in the germline V gene. CDR3 length: 16 amino acids. Trimming pared 4 bases from V and 3 bases from J, leaving 19 bases between. The CDR3 spells CASSSGDSLSHYGYTF. DNA for the CDR3: TGTGCCAGCAGCTCAGGGGACTCTTTGAGTCACTATGGCTACACCTTC.

The count of this clonotype is one. This sequence joins TRBV2 and TRBJ2-7, with a weak D call TRBD2 (6 bases). V was cut by 5 bases and J by 9 bases, with 29 bases left in between. The length of the CDR3 is 17 residues. CDR1 SNHLY and CDR2 FYNNEI come from the germline V gene. In DNA form, the CDR3 reads TGTGCCAGCAGTTACCGACTAGATCTAGTAGGAACTTCGGGGCAGTACTTC. It is translated as CASSYRLDLVGTSGQYF.

Turning to this clonotype: This may be a read error: a much more frequent sequence differs by one nucleotide. The chain recombines TRBV2 with TRBJ2-7; D possibly matches TRBD1 or TRBD2 (5 bases each). This CDR3 spans 15 amino acids. Germline V gene sequence: CDR1 SNHLY, CDR2 FYNNEI. CDR3 sequence reads: CASSPRDRPSYKQYF. In DNA, the CDR3 is TGTGCCAGCAGTCCCCGGGACCGACCTTCCTACAAGCAGTACTTC.

This chain uses TRBV9 with TRBJ1-2; 9 bases agree with TRBD1. Germline loops: CDR1 SGDLS, CDR2 YYNGEE. Trimming removed 5 bases from V and 0 bases from J; junction bases left unmatched: 5. This CDR3 comprises 15 residues. The CDR3 region has the DNA TGTGCCAGCAGTGGCAGACAGGGGGCTAACTATGGCTACACCTTC. This translates into CASSGRQGANYGYTF.

The gene calls are TRBV10-3 and TRBJ2-5, with D possibly being TRBD2 (6 bases). The J call may be incorrect, as the DNA end agrees better with TRBJ2-1. The CDR3 totals 14 residues. Germline CDR1 ENHRY, CDR2 SYGVKD. CDR3: CASKTGDLSNEQFF. In DNA form, the CDR3 reads TGTGCCTCTAAAACGGGGGACCTATCCAATGAGCAGTTCTTC.

This chain connects TRBV7-6 to TRBJ1-2, with D tentatively TRBD1 (6 bases). Germline CDR1 is SGHVS and CDR2 is FNYEAQ. This CDR3 is 14 amino acids long. Between the trimmed V and J ends, which lost 6 bases and 3 bases, there was a span of 14 bases. This CDR3 is CASSWGGADYGYTF. Written as DNA, the CDR3 is TGTGCCAGCAGTTGGGGGGGCGCGGACTATGGCTACACCTTC.